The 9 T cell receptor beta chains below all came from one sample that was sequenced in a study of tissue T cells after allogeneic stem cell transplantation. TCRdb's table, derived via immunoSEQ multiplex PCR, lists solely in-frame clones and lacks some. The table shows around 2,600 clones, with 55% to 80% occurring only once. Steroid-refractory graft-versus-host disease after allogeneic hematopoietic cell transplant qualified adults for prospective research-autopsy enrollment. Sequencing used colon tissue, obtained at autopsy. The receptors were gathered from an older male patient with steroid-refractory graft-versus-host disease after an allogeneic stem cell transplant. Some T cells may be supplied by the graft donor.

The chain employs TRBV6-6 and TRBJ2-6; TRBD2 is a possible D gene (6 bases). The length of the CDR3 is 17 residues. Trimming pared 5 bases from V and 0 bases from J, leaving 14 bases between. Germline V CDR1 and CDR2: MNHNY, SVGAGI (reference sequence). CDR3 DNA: TGTGCCAGCAGTCCCCCGGGAGAGCCCTCTGGGGCCAACGTCCTGACTTTC. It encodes CASSPPGEPSGANVLTF.

This CDR3 is CASSLKGRHSTDTQYF. The CDR3 DNA sequence: TGTGCCAGCAGCTTAAAAGGGAGGCACAGCACAGATACGCAGTATTTT. The chain employs TRBV7-2 and TRBJ2-3, with D perhaps matching TRBD2 (6 bases). Germline CDR1 and CDR2: SGHTA and FQGNSA. The CDR3 has 16 amino acids. With 2 bases removed from V and 0 bases from J, the gap between germline ends came to 12 bases. The variable domain in full, with the rest retrieved from reference TRBV7-2 and TRBJ2-3, is GAGVSQSPSNKVTEKGKDVELRCDPISGHTALYWYRQSLGQGLEFLIYFQGNSAPDKSGLPSDRFSAERTGGSVSTLTIQRTQQEDSAVYLCASSLKGRHSTDTQYFGPGTRLTVL.

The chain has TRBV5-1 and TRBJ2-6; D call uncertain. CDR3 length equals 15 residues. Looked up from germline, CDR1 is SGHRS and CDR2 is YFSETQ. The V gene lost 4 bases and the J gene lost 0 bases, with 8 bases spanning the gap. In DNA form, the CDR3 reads TGCGCCAGCAGCGATGACGGCTCTGGGGCCAACGTCCTGACTTTC. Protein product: CASSDDGSGANVLTF.

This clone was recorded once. CDR3 protein: CSAGGGSYEQYF. In DNA form, the CDR3 reads TGCAGCGCTGGGGGCGGGTCCTACGAGCAGTACTTC. The chain has TRBV29-1 and TRBJ2-7; tentative D call: TRBD1 (6 bases). Germline V lookup: CDR1 SQVTM, CDR2 ANQGSEA. Trimming shortened V by 7 bases and J by 1 base, and 11 bases separated the two germline ends. The CDR3 covers 12 residues.

The CDR3 spells CASSLGTERGYTF. The DNA for the CDR3 is TGCGCCAGCAGCTTGGGGACAGAGCGAGGCTACACCTTC. J is TRBJ1-2 and V is TRBV5-1; D is possibly TRBD1 (6 bases). V shed 0 bases and J shed 8 bases, with 11 bases lying between them. This CDR3 has 13 residues. Germline loops: CDR1 SGHRS, CDR2 YFSETQ.

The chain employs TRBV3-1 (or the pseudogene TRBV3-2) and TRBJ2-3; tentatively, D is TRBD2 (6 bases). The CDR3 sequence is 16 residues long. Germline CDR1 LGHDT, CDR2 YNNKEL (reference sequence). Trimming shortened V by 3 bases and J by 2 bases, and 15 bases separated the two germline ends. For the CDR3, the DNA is TGTGCCAGCAGCCACATCGGGGGTGGCGACACAGATACGCAGTATTTT. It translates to CASSHIGGGDTDTQYF.

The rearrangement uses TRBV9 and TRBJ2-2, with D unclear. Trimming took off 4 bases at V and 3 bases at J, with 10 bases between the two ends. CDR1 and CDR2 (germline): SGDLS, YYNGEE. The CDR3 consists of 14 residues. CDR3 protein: CASSPRRYTGELFF. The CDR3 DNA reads TGTGCCAGCAGCCCTAGAAGATACACCGGGGAGCTGTTTTTT.

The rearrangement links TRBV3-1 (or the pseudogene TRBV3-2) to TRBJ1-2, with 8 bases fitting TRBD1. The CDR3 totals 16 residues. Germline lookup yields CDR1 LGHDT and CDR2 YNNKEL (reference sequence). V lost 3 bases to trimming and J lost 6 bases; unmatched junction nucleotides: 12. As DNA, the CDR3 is TGTGCCAGCAGCCACACGAGAGACAGGGGCGAGGATGGCTACACCTTC. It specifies CASSHTRDRGEDGYTF.

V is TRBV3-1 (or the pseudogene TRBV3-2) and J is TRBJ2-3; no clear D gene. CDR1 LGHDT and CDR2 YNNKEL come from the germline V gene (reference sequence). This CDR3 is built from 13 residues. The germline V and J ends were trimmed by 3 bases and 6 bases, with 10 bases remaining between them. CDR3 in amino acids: CASSQFSEDTQYF. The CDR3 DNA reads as TGTGCCAGCAGCCAGTTCTCTGAGGATACGCAGTATTTT.